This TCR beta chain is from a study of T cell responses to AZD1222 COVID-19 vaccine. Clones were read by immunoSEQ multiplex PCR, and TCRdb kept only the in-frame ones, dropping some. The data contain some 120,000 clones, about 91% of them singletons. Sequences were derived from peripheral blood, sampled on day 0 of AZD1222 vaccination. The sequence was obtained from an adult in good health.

Here the CDR3 DNA reads TGTGCCAGCAGTAGGGGTGGCTACGAGCAGTACTTC. The encoded protein is CASSRGGYEQYF. This sequence joins TRBV2 and TRBJ2-7; tentative D call: TRBD1 (5 bases). The germline V gene encodes CDR1 SNHLY and CDR2 FYNNEI. Trimming stripped 5 bases from V and 3 bases from J, with 8 bases between. The CDR3 is 12 residues long.